What follows is one TCR beta chain and its context. The CDR3 is made up of 15 amino acids. Germline V gives CDR1 LGHDT, CDR2 YNNKEL (reference sequence). The V segment lost 3 bases and the J segment 7 bases; nucleotides outside the gene matches: 9. The data are from a study of blood T cells in healthy people across ages. Primers used in a second PCR of roughly 6 to 11 cycles were a sample-barcoded 5' primer and a J-beta primer mix. MiXCR was run by TCRdb on the 5' RACE reads, yielding one entry per CDR3 protein. Seen here are about 780,000 distinct CDR3 sequences, less than 60% observed once, and the top ten hold around 18%. The sample, approximately 11 milliliters of peripheral blood, was drawn from each donor.

The chain carries TRBV3-1 and TRBJ1-2; TRBD1 agrees at 9 bases. This TCR came from an elderly man in good health. Sample: blood. The CDR3 nucleotides are TGTGCCAGCAGCCAGGAGGGACAGGGTATGAGTGGCTACACCTTC. Translated, it gives CASSQEGQGMSGYTF. The entire variable domain, with the rest obtained from reference TRBV3-1 and TRBJ1-2, is as follows: DTAVSQTPKYLVTQMGNDKSIKCEQNLGHDTMYWYKQDSKKFLKIMFSYNNKELIINETVPNRFSPKSPDKAHLNLHINSLELGDSAVYFCASSQEGQGMSGYTFGSGTRLTVV.